A selection of T cell receptor beta chains follows, all from one sample in a study of regulatory T cells. Using immunoSEQ multiplex PCR, the repertoire was profiled, and TCRdb retains in-frame clones only, with some absent. The table has over 20,000 clones, 90% to 95% seen once. The sample was CD8+ T cells sorted from blood. Every receptor here comes from a child aged 2-9 years with CD3G deficiency. CDR3s include the opening cysteine and the closing phenylalanine or tryptophan. D genes are given only for firm matches. Clone size appears in some rows only: once, few, many, or a class for an expanded clone.

CDR3nt: TGCGCCAGCCCGCCCCGGGACCTTCTTTACGAGCAGTACTTC
CDR3aa: CASPPRDLLYEQYF
j_gene: TRBJ2-7
v_gene: TRBV10-1
d_gene: NA
abundance: NA

CDR3nt: TGTGCCAGCAGTTCCCGACTAGAAGATACGCAGTATTTT
CDR3aa: CASSSRLEDTQYF
j_gene: TRBJ2-3
v_gene: TRBV28
d_gene: NA
abundance: once

CDR3nt: TGCGCCAGCAGCCAAGACCGGACTAGCGGTCTGGAGCAGTTCTTC
CDR3aa: CASSQDRTSGLEQFF
j_gene: TRBJ2-1
v_gene: TRBV4-1
d_gene: TRBD2
abundance: NA

CDR3nt: TGTGCCAGCAGTTTCGGGGGGAGGTCAGATACGCAGTATTTT
CDR3aa: CASSFGGRSDTQYF
j_gene: TRBJ2-3
v_gene: TRBV28
d_gene: TRBD2
abundance: NA

CDR3nt: TGTGCCAGCAGTAAGCAGGGATTCGGGCAGTTCTTC
CDR3aa: CASSKQGFGQFF
j_gene: TRBJ2-1
v_gene: TRBV6-1
d_gene: NA
abundance: NA

CDR3nt: TGCGCCAGCAGCTGGAGACCGGGACCCCAAGAGACCCAGTACTTC
CDR3aa: CASSWRPGPQETQYF
j_gene: TRBJ2-5
v_gene: TRBV5-1
d_gene: NA
abundance: NA

CDR3nt: TGTGCCAGTAGTATTGCTGGTCGGGGCAATGAGCAGTTCTTC
CDR3aa: CASSIAGRGNEQFF
j_gene: TRBJ2-1
v_gene: TRBV19
d_gene: NA
abundance: NA

CDR3nt: TGCAGCGTTGGGGCTTTCTTCGAGCAGTACTTC
CDR3aa: CSVGAFFEQYF
j_gene: TRBJ2-7
v_gene: TRBV29-1
d_gene: NA
abundance: few

CDR3nt: TGTGCCAGTAGTATAGGGGCGAACACCGGGGAGCTGTTTTTT
CDR3aa: CASSIGANTGELFF
j_gene: TRBJ2-2
v_gene: TRBV19
d_gene: NA
abundance: once

CDR3nt: TGTGCCAGCAGTTCCCTACAGGGGGCGAGCGAGCAGTACTTC
CDR3aa: CASSSLQGASEQYF
j_gene: TRBJ2-7
v_gene: TRBV28
d_gene: TRBD1
abundance: NA

CDR3nt: TGTGCCAGCACTAGGGGCCCCTACAATGAGCAGTTCTTC
CDR3aa: CASTRGPYNEQFF
j_gene: TRBJ2-1
v_gene: TRBV6-1
d_gene: NA
abundance: NA

CDR3nt: TGTGCCAGCAGCTTATACGGCAGGGGGACTGAAGCTTTCTTT
CDR3aa: CASSLYGRGTEAFF
j_gene: TRBJ1-1
v_gene: TRBV13
d_gene: TRBD1
abundance: NA

CDR3nt: TGTGCCAGTAGCCCTTTTGGGAACACTGAAGCTTTCTTT
CDR3aa: CASSPFGNTEAFF
j_gene: TRBJ1-1
v_gene: TRBV19
d_gene: NA
abundance: NA

CDR3nt: TGTGCCAGTAGTATGACAGGATACACCGGGGAGCTGTTTTTT
CDR3aa: CASSMTGYTGELFF
j_gene: TRBJ2-2
v_gene: TRBV19
d_gene: NA
abundance: NA

CDR3nt: TGTGCCAGCAGTTACGCAGCTAGCACAGATACGCAGTATTTT
CDR3aa: CASSYAASTDTQYF
j_gene: TRBJ2-3
v_gene: TRBV6-6
d_gene: NA
abundance: once

CDR3nt: TGTGCCAGCAGAGACTCCCCGAGGGCAGATACGCAGTATTTT
CDR3aa: CASRDSPRADTQYF
j_gene: TRBJ2-3
v_gene: TRBV6-1
d_gene: NA
abundance: NA

CDR3nt: TGTGCCAGCAGCTTAGTTTATAGCCCACAAGAGACCCAGTACTTC
CDR3aa: CASSLVYSPQETQYF
j_gene: TRBJ2-5
v_gene: TRBV7-6
d_gene: NA
abundance: NA

CDR3nt: TGTGCCAGCAGCGAGACAGGGCTGAACACTGAAGCTTTCTTT
CDR3aa: CASSETGLNTEAFF
j_gene: TRBJ1-1
v_gene: TRBV28
d_gene: TRBD1
abundance: NA

CDR3nt: TGTGCCAGCAGCCTACTAGCGGGAGGGCCGAGGGAGCAGTACTTC
CDR3aa: CASSLLAGGPREQYF
j_gene: TRBJ2-7
v_gene: TRBV6-1
d_gene: TRBD2
abundance: NA

CDR3nt: TGTGCCAGCAGTTTTGGGACAGGGAGTCACGAGCAGTTCTTC
CDR3aa: CASSFGTGSHEQFF
j_gene: TRBJ2-1
v_gene: TRBV27
d_gene: TRBD1
abundance: NA

CDR3nt: TGTGCCAGCAGTTTAAGGGAGAACACTGAAGCTTTCTTT
CDR3aa: CASSLRENTEAFF
j_gene: TRBJ1-1
v_gene: TRBV28
d_gene: NA
abundance: NA

CDR3nt: TGTGCCAGCAGCTCCCTTCCATCAGGGGTAGATACGCAGTATTTT
CDR3aa: CASSSLPSGVDTQYF
j_gene: TRBJ2-3
v_gene: TRBV7-8
d_gene: NA
abundance: NA

CDR3nt: TGTGCCAGCAGCCCCGACAGAAATCAGCCCCAGCATTTT
CDR3aa: CASSPDRNQPQHF
j_gene: TRBJ1-5
v_gene: TRBV28
d_gene: NA
abundance: once

CDR3nt: TGTGCCAGCAGCCAACAGGTTCAGCGCTACACCTTC
CDR3aa: CASSQQVQRYTF
j_gene: TRBJ1-2
v_gene: TRBV6-6
d_gene: NA
abundance: NA

CDR3nt: TGTGCCAGCAGCATTCAGGGTAGCCACAATGAGCAGTTCTTC
CDR3aa: CASSIQGSHNEQFF
j_gene: TRBJ2-1
v_gene: TRBV28
d_gene: NA
abundance: once

CDR3nt: TGTGCCAGCAGCTTTGGACAGGGGGGTAACTACGAGCAGTACTTC
CDR3aa: CASSFGQGGNYEQYF
j_gene: TRBJ2-7
v_gene: TRBV7-9
d_gene: TRBD1
abundance: NA

CDR3nt: TGTGCCAGCAGTGAAGCCGACTCCTACGAGCAGTACTTC
CDR3aa: CASSEADSYEQYF
j_gene: TRBJ2-7
v_gene: TRBV6-1
d_gene: NA
abundance: NA

CDR3nt: TGTGCCAGCAGCTTAATATCAGGGGGCGCGTCCTACGAGCAGTACTTC
CDR3aa: CASSLISGGASYEQYF
j_gene: TRBJ2-7
v_gene: TRBV7-8
d_gene: TRBD1
abundance: once

CDR3nt: TGTGCCAGCAGCTCGGGACTAGCGGAGCACGAGCAGTACTTC
CDR3aa: CASSSGLAEHEQYF
j_gene: TRBJ2-7
v_gene: TRBV28
d_gene: TRBD2
abundance: NA

CDR3nt: TGTGCCAGCAGTTTGGTAGAGGGGACAAACACTGAAGCTTTCTTT
CDR3aa: CASSLVEGTNTEAFF
j_gene: TRBJ1-1
v_gene: TRBV28
d_gene: NA
abundance: NA

CDR3nt: TGTGCCAGCAGTTTTAGCGGGACGAGAGGCGAGCAGTACTTC
CDR3aa: CASSFSGTRGEQYF
j_gene: TRBJ2-7
v_gene: TRBV28
d_gene: TRBD2
abundance: NA

CDR3nt: TGTGCCAGCAGTTTATCGGGCGGCGCCGGGGAGCTGTTTTTT
CDR3aa: CASSLSGGAGELFF
j_gene: TRBJ2-2
v_gene: TRBV27
d_gene: NA
abundance: NA

CDR3nt: TGTGCCACGGGACCCCCACGTTGGGGGGAGCTGTTTTTT
CDR3aa: CATGPPRWGELFF
j_gene: TRBJ2-2
v_gene: TRBV28
d_gene: NA
abundance: NA

CDR3nt: TGTGCCAGCAGTGCAGTTCAAAAGTCCTACGGCGAGCAGTACTTC
CDR3aa: CASSAVQKSYGEQYF
j_gene: TRBJ2-7
v_gene: TRBV6-1
d_gene: NA
abundance: NA

CDR3nt: TGTGCCAGCAGTTTAGGCGGACAGGTGCACGAGCAGTACTTC
CDR3aa: CASSLGGQVHEQYF
j_gene: TRBJ2-7
v_gene: TRBV28
d_gene: TRBD1
abundance: NA

CDR3nt: TGTGCCAGCAGTTCTTCTACTGCAACCTACGAGCAGTACTTC
CDR3aa: CASSSSTATYEQYF
j_gene: TRBJ2-7
v_gene: TRBV28
d_gene: NA
abundance: NA

CDR3nt: TGCGCCAGCAGTGAGAGCGGGAGCTACAATGAGCAGTTCTTC
CDR3aa: CASSESGSYNEQFF
j_gene: TRBJ2-1
v_gene: TRBV10-2
d_gene: TRBD2
abundance: NA

CDR3nt: TGTGCCAGCAGTTTTATAGGGGGGGACTATGGCTACACCTTC
CDR3aa: CASSFIGGDYGYTF
j_gene: TRBJ1-2
v_gene: TRBV28
d_gene: NA
abundance: NA

CDR3nt: TGTGCCAGCAGCTTTTTGCAGAAGCAGTTCTTC
CDR3aa: CASSFLQKQFF
j_gene: TRBJ2-1
v_gene: TRBV7-9
d_gene: NA
abundance: NA

CDR3nt: TGTGCCAGCAGCTTTTTCCGGGAGCGGAACAATGAGCAGTTCTTC
CDR3aa: CASSFFRERNNEQFF
j_gene: TRBJ2-1
v_gene: TRBV11-2
d_gene: NA
abundance: few

CDR3nt: TGCGCCAGCAGTGGGGGCCTTTTGGGAGACACCTCCTACAATGAGCAGTTCTTC
CDR3aa: CASSGGLLGDTSYNEQFF
j_gene: TRBJ2-1
v_gene: TRBV5-1
d_gene: NA
abundance: NA

CDR3nt: TGTGCCAGCAGTGAATTCGCGATGGGGAGGGGTGAGCAGTACTTC
CDR3aa: CASSEFAMGRGEQYF
j_gene: TRBJ2-5
v_gene: TRBV6-1
d_gene: TRBD2
abundance: NA

CDR3nt: TGTGCCAGTAGTATAGTGGCTAGCGGGGCGAACAATGAGCAGTTCTTC
CDR3aa: CASSIVASGANNEQFF
j_gene: TRBJ2-1
v_gene: TRBV19
d_gene: TRBD2
abundance: NA

CDR3nt: TGTGCCAGCAGCCGGTACAGGTACGAGCAGTACTTC
CDR3aa: CASSRYRYEQYF
j_gene: TRBJ2-7
v_gene: TRBV28
d_gene: NA
abundance: NA

CDR3nt: TGTGCCAGCAGCTTGTGGACTAGCGGCAACTCTGGCGGGGAGCTGTTTTTT
CDR3aa: CASSLWTSGNSGGELFF
j_gene: TRBJ2-2
v_gene: TRBV11-2
d_gene: TRBD2
abundance: NA

CDR3nt: TGTGCCAGCAGTTCAGGGACAGTTAGCAATCAGCCCCAGCATTTT
CDR3aa: CASSSGTVSNQPQHF
j_gene: TRBJ1-5
v_gene: TRBV28
d_gene: TRBD1
abundance: NA

CDR3nt: TGCGCCAGCAGCCATGTCCCGGGCCTGGAGCAGTTCTTC
CDR3aa: CASSHVPGLEQFF
j_gene: TRBJ2-1
v_gene: TRBV4-1
d_gene: NA
abundance: once

CDR3nt: TGTGCCAGCAGCAGCTTGGGGACTAGCGGTAATGAGCAGTTCTTC
CDR3aa: CASSSLGTSGNEQFF
j_gene: TRBJ2-1
v_gene: TRBV5-6
d_gene: TRBD2
abundance: NA

CDR3nt: TGTGCCAGCAGTTTTGGGAACACTGAAGCTTTCTTT
CDR3aa: CASSFGNTEAFF
j_gene: TRBJ1-1
v_gene: TRBV28
d_gene: NA
abundance: NA

CDR3nt: TGTGCCAGCAGTTTCCCCCCGCGCAATCAGCCCCAGCATTTT
CDR3aa: CASSFPPRNQPQHF
j_gene: TRBJ1-5
v_gene: TRBV28
d_gene: NA
abundance: NA

CDR3nt: TGTGCCAGTAGTTTCGGACCCTACAATGAGCAGTTCTTC
CDR3aa: CASSFGPYNEQFF
j_gene: TRBJ2-1
v_gene: TRBV19
d_gene: NA
abundance: NA

CDR3nt: TGTGCCAGTAGTATAAATGGAGGCAGAGAATTCTCTGGGGCCAACGTCCTGACTTTC
CDR3aa: CASSINGGREFSGANVLTF
j_gene: TRBJ2-6
v_gene: TRBV19
d_gene: NA
abundance: NA

CDR3nt: TGTGCCAGCAGCCCAACTGGACTTCGAACAGATACGCAGTATTTT
CDR3aa: CASSPTGLRTDTQYF
j_gene: TRBJ2-3
v_gene: TRBV11-3
d_gene: NA
abundance: NA

CDR3nt: TGCGCCAGCAGACCTGACGGGCTTGGAAACACCATATATTTT
CDR3aa: CASRPDGLGNTIYF
j_gene: TRBJ1-3
v_gene: TRBV10-2
d_gene: NA
abundance: NA

CDR3nt: TGTGCCAGCAGTTCCGACAGGGCTGATGACGAGCAGTACTTC
CDR3aa: CASSSDRADDEQYF
j_gene: TRBJ2-7
v_gene: TRBV28
d_gene: TRBD1
abundance: NA

CDR3nt: TGTGCCATCAGTCCGGGACAGGACTACGAGCAGTACTTC
CDR3aa: CAISPGQDYEQYF
j_gene: TRBJ2-7
v_gene: TRBV10-3
d_gene: TRBD1
abundance: NA

CDR3nt: TGTGCCAGTAGTCCTGGACTAGCGGGCGAGCAGTACTTC
CDR3aa: CASSPGLAGEQYF
j_gene: TRBJ2-7
v_gene: TRBV19
d_gene: TRBD2
abundance: NA